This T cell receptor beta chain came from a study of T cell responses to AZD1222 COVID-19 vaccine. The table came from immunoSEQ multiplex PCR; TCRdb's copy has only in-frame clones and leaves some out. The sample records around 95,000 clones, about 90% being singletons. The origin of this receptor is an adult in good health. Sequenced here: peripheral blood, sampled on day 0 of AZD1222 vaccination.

The DNA for the CDR3 is TGTGCCAGCAGCCCCCGGGACAGGGGAGGTGGCTACACCTTC. Protein product: CASSPRDRGGGYTF. The gene calls are TRBV7-8 and TRBJ1-2; 10 bases are a match to TRBD1. With V trimmed by 5 bases and J by 7 bases, 7 bases remained unmatched. This CDR3 region has 14 residues. Germline V lookup: CDR1 SGHVS, CDR2 FQNEAQ.